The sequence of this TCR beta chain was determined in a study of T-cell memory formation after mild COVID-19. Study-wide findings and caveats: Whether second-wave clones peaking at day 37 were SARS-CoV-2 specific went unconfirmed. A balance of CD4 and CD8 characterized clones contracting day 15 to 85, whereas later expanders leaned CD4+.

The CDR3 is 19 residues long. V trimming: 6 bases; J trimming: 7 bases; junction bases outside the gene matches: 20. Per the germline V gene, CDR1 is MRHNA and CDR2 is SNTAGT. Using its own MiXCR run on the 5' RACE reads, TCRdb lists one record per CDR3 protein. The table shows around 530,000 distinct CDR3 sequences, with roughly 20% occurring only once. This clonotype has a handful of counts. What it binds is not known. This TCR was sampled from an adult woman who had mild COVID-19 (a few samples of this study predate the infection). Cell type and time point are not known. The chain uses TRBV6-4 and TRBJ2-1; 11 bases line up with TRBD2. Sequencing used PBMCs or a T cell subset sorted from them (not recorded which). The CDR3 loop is CASSGEARVAGGAGNEQFF. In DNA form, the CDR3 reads TGTGCCAGCAGCGGAGAGGCCAGAGTAGCGGGAGGGGCAGGGAATGAGCAGTTCTTC.